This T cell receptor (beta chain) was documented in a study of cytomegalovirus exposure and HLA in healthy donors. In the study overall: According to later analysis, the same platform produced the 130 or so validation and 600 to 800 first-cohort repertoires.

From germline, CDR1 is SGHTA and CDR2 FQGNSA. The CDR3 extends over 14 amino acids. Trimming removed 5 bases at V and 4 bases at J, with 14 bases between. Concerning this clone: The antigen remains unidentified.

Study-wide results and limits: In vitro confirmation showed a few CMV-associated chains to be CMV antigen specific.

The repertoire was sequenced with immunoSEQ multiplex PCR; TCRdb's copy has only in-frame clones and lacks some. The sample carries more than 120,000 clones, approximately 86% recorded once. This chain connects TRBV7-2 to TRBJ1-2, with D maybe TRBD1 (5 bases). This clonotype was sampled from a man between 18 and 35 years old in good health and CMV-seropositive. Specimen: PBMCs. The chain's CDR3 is CASSQGVLGYGYTF. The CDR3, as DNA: TGTGCCAGCAGCCAGGGCGTCTTAGGCTATGGCTACACCTTC.